Listed below are T cell receptor beta chains from one sample, sequenced in a study of T cells expressing NK-cell markers. One entry per CDR3 protein, without DNA, is what TCRdb gives after re-calling the 5' RACE reads. The sample table sets out about 21,000 distinct CDR3 sequences. Material for sequencing was blood T cells: a sorted CD56 or NKG2C T cell subset, CD4+ or CD8+ T cells, or bulk PBMC T cells (not recorded which). The receptors here all came from a man aged 18-70 years in good health. Both conserved end residues are part of each CDR3. The order of the fields is V gene, J gene, CDR3 protein.

V: TRBV7-8; J: TRBJ2-7; CDR3: CASSSRTNPYEQYF
V: TRBV5-8; J: TRBJ2-3; CDR3: CASSPWGEGRVEDTQYF
V: TRBV5-6; J: TRBJ1-2; CDR3: CASSVGTVSNYGYTF
V: TRBV28; J: TRBJ2-7; CDR3: CASSLTASSVGGSNEQYF
V: TRBV7-2; J: TRBJ2-1; CDR3: CASSLGLAGDLFF
V: TRBV7-9; J: TRBJ2-3; CDR3: CASSSTDTQYF
V: TRBV20-1; J: TRBJ2-7; CDR3: CSATYQGEQYF
V: TRBV20-1; J: TRBJ2-1; CDR3: CSAREEGTTTYNEQFF
V: TRBV4-1; J: TRBJ1-4; CDR3: CASSPTGRKEKLFF
V: TRBV5-6; J: TRBJ2-7; CDR3: CASSLTSYEQYF
V: TRBV20-1; J: TRBJ2-1; CDR3: CSAKTGNAYNEQFF
V: TRBV2; J: TRBJ2-5; CDR3: CASSEGRLADRQETQYF
V: TRBV10-3; J: TRBJ2-1; CDR3: CAISGGATGYNEQFF
V: TRBV20-1; J: TRBJ2-7; CDR3: CSARRPSSYEQYF
V: TRBV4-1; J: TRBJ2-1; CDR3: CASSQLGTKSYNEQFF
V: TRBV28; J: TRBJ2-5; CDR3: CASSLSRETQYF
V: TRBV9; J: TRBJ2-7; CDR3: CASSPYGGYEQYF
V: TRBV2; J: TRBJ2-3; CDR3: CASSQGAPSTDTQYF
V: TRBV20-1; J: TRBJ1-2; CDR3: CSVDRGGFVNGYTF
V: TRBV10-3; J: TRBJ2-1; CDR3: CAITGTANEQFF
V: TRBV19; J: TRBJ2-1; CDR3: CASSALAGDYNEQFF
V: TRBV5-1; J: TRBJ2-7; CDR3: CASSLSTGTSGYEQYF
V: TRBV20-1; J: TRBJ2-3; CDR3: CSASGSGTDTQYF
V: TRBV28; J: TRBJ1-1; CDR3: CASSFDLTVRAFF
V: TRBV12-3/TRBV12-4; J: TRBJ2-5; CDR3: CASSDTRGVKTQYF
V: TRBV20-1; J: TRBJ2-7; CDR3: CSASDGGGVSYEQYF
V: TRBV18; J: TRBJ2-7; CDR3: CASSPGQSEQYF
V: TRBV20-1; J: TRBJ2-7; CDR3: CSHLAGNSYEQYF
V: TRBV7-8; J: TRBJ2-7; CDR3: CASSLVGGSGHYEQYF
V: TRBV9; J: TRBJ1-2; CDR3: CASSVGQASIYGYTF
V: TRBV18; J: TRBJ2-7; CDR3: CASSLEHYEQYF
V: TRBV20-1; J: TRBJ2-4; CDR3: CSASGGGVKNIQYF
V: TRBV14; J: TRBJ1-1; CDR3: CASTLGQATEAFF
V: TRBV20-1; J: TRBJ2-5; CDR3: CSARGEKETQYF
V: TRBV15; J: TRBJ1-5; CDR3: CATSRDAGGQPQHF
V: TRBV29-1; J: TRBJ2-1; CDR3: CSVEGFGSLNEQFF
V: TRBV4-2; J: TRBJ2-3; CDR3: CASSQDGPSGGTDTQYF
V: TRBV25-1; J: TRBJ2-1; CDR3: CASSESPGGDRYRSNEQFF
V: TRBV11-3; J: TRBJ2-1; CDR3: CASSFESQGSYNEQFF
V: TRBV6-5; J: TRBJ1-5; CDR3: CASSYGPRNQPQHF
V: TRBV28; J: TRBJ1-4; CDR3: CASRPQATNEKLFF
V: TRBV24-1; J: TRBJ2-1; CDR3: CATASSPNNEQFF
V: TRBV18; J: TRBJ2-7; CDR3: CASSPREGYEQYF
V: TRBV5-1; J: TRBJ1-2; CDR3: CASSKGQGYGYTF
V: TRBV28; J: TRBJ2-1; CDR3: CASRREGGEQFF
V: TRBV10-3; J: TRBJ2-5; CDR3: CAISDQYGTQYF
V: TRBV10-3; J: TRBJ2-5; CDR3: CAISESFGREGVKETQYF
V: TRBV5-1; J: TRBJ1-4; CDR3: CATSRQGHNEKLFF
V: TRBV7-2; J: TRBJ2-5; CDR3: CASSAQRGRFQETQYF
V: TRBV20-1; J: TRBJ1-1; CDR3: CSVGGGHEAFF
V: TRBV5-1; J: TRBJ2-7; CDR3: CASSFSGGTYEQYF
V: TRBV29-1; J: TRBJ2-3; CDR3: CSVEGKRTTSDTQYF
V: TRBV5-1; J: TRBJ2-5; CDR3: CASTKLLFGQSQETQYF
V: TRBV20-1; J: TRBJ2-7; CDR3: CSAPRTESYEQYF
V: TRBV12-3/TRBV12-4; J: TRBJ1-6; CDR3: CASSRDRFSPLHF
V: TRBV5-1; J: TRBJ1-5; CDR3: CASSPSGVLNQPQHF
V: TRBV6-1; J: TRBJ2-3; CDR3: CASSSGGETDTQYF
V: TRBV2; J: TRBJ2-6; CDR3: CASRTRSSGANVLTF
V: TRBV6-2/TRBV6-3; J: TRBJ2-5; CDR3: CASRKRTSGDQETQYF
V: TRBV5-1; J: TRBJ2-5; CDR3: CASSFGGARMETQYF